This TCR beta chain comes out of a study of blood T cell repertoires in COVID-19. The CDR3 sequence is 17 residues long. V shed 6 bases and J 0 bases; nucleotides not matched to a gene: 7. Germline CDR1 reads MNHEY; CDR2 reads SVGEGT. TCRdb's table, derived via immunoSEQ multiplex PCR, lists solely in-frame clones and lacks some. The sample holds some 190,000 clones, 70% to 90% seen once. Material: peripheral blood. The sequence came from a woman older than 75 with acute or convalescent COVID-19. V usage is TRBV6-2 or TRBV6-3 and J usage is TRBJ2-7, with 14 bases fitting TRBD2. CDR3 sequence (DNA): TGTGCCAGCAGCCGTAGACTAGCGGGAGGGCCCTCCTACGAGCAGTACTTC. This gives the protein CASSRRLAGGPSYEQYF.